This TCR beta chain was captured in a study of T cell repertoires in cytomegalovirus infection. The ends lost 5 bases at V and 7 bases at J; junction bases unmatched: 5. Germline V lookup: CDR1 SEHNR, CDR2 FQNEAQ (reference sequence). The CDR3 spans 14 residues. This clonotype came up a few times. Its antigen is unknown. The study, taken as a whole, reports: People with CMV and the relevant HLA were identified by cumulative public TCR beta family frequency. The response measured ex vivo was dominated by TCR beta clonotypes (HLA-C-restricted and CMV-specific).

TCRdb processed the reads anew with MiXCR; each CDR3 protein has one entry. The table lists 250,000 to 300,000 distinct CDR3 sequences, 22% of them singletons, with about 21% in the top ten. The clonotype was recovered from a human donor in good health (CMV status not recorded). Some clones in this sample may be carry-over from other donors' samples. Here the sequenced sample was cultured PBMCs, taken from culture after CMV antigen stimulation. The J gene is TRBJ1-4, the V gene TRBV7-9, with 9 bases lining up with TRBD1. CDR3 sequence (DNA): TGTGCCAGCAGCCCACGGGACAGGGTTGAAAAACTGTTTTTT. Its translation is CASSPRDRVEKLFF.